One and the same sample provided the 26 T cell receptor beta chains below, sequenced in a study of blood T cell repertoires in COVID-19. The protocol was immunoSEQ multiplex PCR, while the TCRdb copy is restricted to in-frame clones and leaves out a portion. This sample has roughly 400,000 clones, with 90% to 95% found just once. What was sequenced was PBMCs or T cells enriched from blood (not recorded which). These receptor sequences come from a middle-aged woman who had been exposed to COVID-19.

The V gene is TRBV10-3, the J gene TRBJ2-2, with 8 positions matching TRBD1. The CDR3 extends over 15 amino acids. The J segment lost 6 bases and the V segment lost 3 bases, leaving 6 bases of the junction unmatched. Germline values: CDR1 ENHRY, CDR2 SYGVKD. This CDR3 reads CAISDRDRKSGELFF. As DNA, the CDR3 is TGTGCCATCAGTGACCGGGACAGGAAATCCGGGGAGCTGTTTTTT.

V gene TRBV12-3 or TRBV12-4 combines with J gene TRBJ1-2, with 7 bases aligning to TRBD1. With V trimmed by 7 bases and J by 2 bases, 4 bases remained unmatched. There are 13 residues in the CDR3. The CDR3 loop reads CASTETGNYGYTF. In DNA form, the CDR3 reads TGTGCCAGCACCGAGACAGGGAACTATGGCTACACCTTC.

The table lists this clone with a count of one. The chain couples TRBV10-3 to TRBJ1-2; TRBD1 aligns across 7 bases. J gave up 3 bases and V 7 bases, and 5 bases lay outside the gene matches. This CDR3 spans 13 amino acids. Germline CDR1 is ENHRY and CDR2 is SYGVKD. The CDR3 region is CAITHDRDYGYTF. CDR3 sequence (DNA): TGTGCCATCACTCATGACAGGGACTATGGCTACACCTTC.

V is TRBV6-5 and J is TRBJ1-1, with D unclear. The CDR3 runs 15 residues. With 8 bases removed from V and 0 bases from J, the gap between germline ends came to 16 bases. Germline V gene data show CDR1 as MNHEY and CDR2 as SVGAGI. CDR3 in amino acids: CASGETATMNTEAFF. DNA of the CDR3: TGTGCCAGCGGAGAGACCGCGACGATGAACACTGAAGCTTTCTTT.

The chain has TRBV18 and TRBJ2-2, with 10 nucleotides matching TRBD1. CDR1 and CDR2 from the germline V gene are KGHSH and LQKENI. V shed 3 bases and J 4 bases; nucleotides not matched to a gene: 5. The CDR3 is 16 amino acids. CDR3 residues: CASSPVGQGGTGELFF. In DNA, the CDR3 is TGTGCCAGCTCACCGGTCGGACAGGGGGGCACCGGGGAGCTGTTTTTT.

The chain is built from TRBV27 and TRBJ2-7; 10 bases agree with TRBD2. CDR1 is MNHEY and CDR2 is SMNVEV in the germline V gene (reference sequence). CDR3 length equals 16 residues. The ends lost 5 bases at V and 1 base at J; junction bases unmatched: 8. The CDR3 here is CASSPTPSGSSYEQYF. The CDR3 DNA follows: TGTGCCAGCAGTCCTACCCCTAGCGGGAGTTCCTACGAGCAGTACTTC.

The V gene is TRBV21-1, the J gene TRBJ2-1; whether TRBD1, the table's D call, matches the DNA was not checked. TRBV21-1 represents a pseudogene. CDR3 length: 18 amino acids. The CDR3 nucleotides are TGTGCCAGCAGCCTTCAATATTTCCGGGACAGGGGATATAATGAGCAGTTCTTC. Protein product: CASSLQYFRDRGYNEQFF.

The chain uses TRBV4-3 and TRBJ2-1; 9 bases line up with TRBD1. From germline, CDR1 is LGHNA and CDR2 YSLEER. The CDR3 totals 15 residues. Trimming at V came to 8 bases and at J to 2 bases, leaving 7 bases not matched to a gene. CDR3 loop: CASARNRGPYNEQFF. In DNA form, the CDR3 reads TGCGCCAGCGCACGTAACAGGGGGCCCTACAATGAGCAGTTCTTC.

This chain joins TRBV27 and TRBJ1-6, with 9 positions matching TRBD1. CDR1 is MNHEY and CDR2 is SMNVEV in the germline V gene (reference sequence). This CDR3 comprises 15 residues. V trimming: 0 bases; J trimming: 8 bases; junction bases outside the gene matches: 2. For the CDR3, the DNA is TGTGCCAGCAGTTTATCGGGACAGGGTGATTCACCCCTCCACTTT. This codes for CASSLSGQGDSPLHF.

This clone occurred a few times. V and J are TRBV19 and TRBJ2-5; 7 nucleotides line up with TRBD1. In germline, CDR1 is LNHDA, CDR2 SQIVND (reference sequence). The CDR3 runs to 13 residues. V dropped 6 bases and J dropped 3; count of bases not matched to a gene: 4. CDR3 DNA sequence: TGTGCCAGTAGGGCCGACAGGGAAGAGACCCAGTACTTC. It translates to CASRADREETQYF.

The CDR3: CASSRSGVPPPTGVYGYTF. CDR3 bases: TGTGCCAGCAGCCGGTCAGGCGTACCCCCACCGACAGGGGTCTATGGCTACACCTTC. This chain links TRBV11-2 with TRBJ1-2; 8 positions agree with TRBD1. The CDR3 contains 19 residues. The ends lost 5 bases at V and 4 bases at J; junction bases unmatched: 21. Per germline, CDR1 SGHAT and CDR2 FQNNGV.

The V call is TRBV4-3, the J call TRBJ2-7, with D unclear. CDR1 LGHNA and CDR2 YSLEER come from the germline V gene. The CDR3 has 15 amino acids. Trimming pared 0 bases from V and 2 bases from J, leaving 11 bases between. CDR3 DNA sequence: TGCGCCAGCAGCCAAGAACTCCCCCCGGCCTACGAGCAGTACTTC. Translation gives CASSQELPPAYEQYF.

V and J are TRBV18 and TRBJ1-5; TRBD1 matches 7 bases. Germline V lookup: CDR1 KGHSH, CDR2 LQKENI. The CDR3 totals 15 residues. The V segment lost 3 bases and the J segment 4 bases; nucleotides outside the gene matches: 6. The DNA for the CDR3 is TGTGCCAGCTCACCTCGGGACAGCCCTAATCAGCCCCAGCATTTT. Its protein is CASSPRDSPNQPQHF.

This clone was counted between two and nine times. The chain is built from TRBV7-3 and TRBJ2-2; 7 positions agree with TRBD2. The CDR3 spans 17 residues. CDR1 SGHTA and CDR2 FQGTGA come from the germline V gene. After removal of 4 bases from V and 2 bases from J, the junction contained 10 bases not matched to a gene. In nucleotides, the CDR3 is TGTGCCAGCAGCTCACTCCCGGGACTAACTAACACCGGGGAGCTGTTTTTT. This translates into CASSSLPGLTNTGELFF.

This chain joins TRBV13 and TRBJ2-7; TRBD1 agrees at 7 bases. The CDR3 is 15 amino acids. Germline V lookup: CDR1 PRHDT, CDR2 FYEKMQ (reference sequence). With V trimmed by 4 bases and J by 0 bases, 6 bases remained unmatched. Here the CDR3 DNA reads TGTGCCAGCAGCTACAGGGGAATTGGCTCCTACGAGCAGTACTTC. Its translation: CASSYRGIGSYEQYF.

This clone was detected many times. This chain joins TRBV5-6 and TRBJ1-1; 11 bases are a match to TRBD1. V was pared by 4 bases and J by 4 bases, with 6 bases of the junction left unmatched. The CDR3 runs 15 residues. Germline assignment: CDR1 SGHDT and CDR2 YYEEEE. The CDR3 sequence is CASSPRDRGSTEAFF. The CDR3 DNA reads as TGTGCCAGCAGCCCTCGGGACAGGGGGAGCACTGAAGCTTTCTTT.

The chain carries TRBV4-1 and TRBJ2-1; a weak D match, TRBD1 (5 bases). The CDR3 sequence is 15 residues long. The germline gives CDR1 MGHRA, CDR2 YSYEKL. V was trimmed by 0 bases and J by 9 bases, leaving 15 bases between them. This chain's CDR3 is CASSQEGRAGGEQFF. For the CDR3, the DNA is TGCGCCAGCAGCCAAGAGGGCAGGGCCGGTGGTGAGCAGTTCTTC.

In DNA, the CDR3 is TGTGCCAGCAGCCGGACAGGGGATATAAGCAATCAGCCCCAGCATTTT. Translated, it gives CASSRTGDISNQPQHF. The chain joins TRBV5-5 to TRBJ1-5; 9 bases fit TRBD1. V lost 4 bases to trimming and J lost 1 base; unmatched junction nucleotides: 6. The CDR3 is made up of 16 amino acids. Germline V CDR1 and CDR2: SGHKS, YYEKEE (reference sequence).

V is TRBV19 and J is TRBJ1-5; possibly TRBD1 for D (5 bases). Looked up from germline, CDR1 is LNHDA and CDR2 is SQIVND (reference sequence). V dropped 5 bases and J dropped 3 bases, with 11 bases sitting between them. The CDR3 loop spans 14 amino acids. CDR3 nucleotides: TGTGCCAGTAGTGACACAGGAGTCAATCAGCCCCAGCATTTT. It codes for CASSDTGVNQPQHF.

There are a few counts of this clone. This chain uses TRBV6-5 with TRBJ2-7; 9 positions agree with TRBD2. Germline CDR1 MNHEY, CDR2 SVGAGI. The CDR3 contains 13 residues. V was clipped by 6 bases and J by 3 bases; unmatched bases: 3. The CDR3 reads CASRGTSLYEQYF. DNA for the CDR3: TGTGCCAGCAGGGGGACTAGCCTCTACGAGCAGTACTTC.

This chain links TRBV2 with TRBJ1-3; D not resolved. Looked up from germline, CDR1 is SNHLY and CDR2 is FYNNEI. V dropped 3 bases and J dropped 5 bases, with 8 bases sitting between them. The CDR3 has 13 amino acids. Here the CDR3 DNA reads TGTGCCAGCAGTGAGGGCAGCCGAAACACCATATATTTT. The encoded protein is CASSEGSRNTIYF.

The rearrangement uses TRBV19 and TRBJ1-4; 7 nucleotides match TRBD1. CDR1 is LNHDA, CDR2 SQIVND, per germline (reference sequence). This CDR3 is built from 15 residues. J was trimmed by 1 base and V by 7 bases; bases with no gene match: 6. This chain's CDR3 is CASNTRGLTNEKLFF. The CDR3 region has the DNA TGTGCCAGTAATACAAGGGGGCTAACTAATGAAAAACTGTTTTTT. Filled out from reference TRBV19 and TRBJ1-4, the complete variable domain reads DGGITQSPKYLFRKEGQNVTLSCEQNLNHDAMYWYRQDPGQGLRLIYYSQIVNDFQKGDIAEGYSVSREKKESFPLTVTSAQKNPTAFYLCASNTRGLTNEKLFFGSGTQLSVL.

CDR3 protein: CASSPLLGGSISTDTQYF. DNA of the CDR3: TGTGCCAGCAGTCCGCTTCTAGGAGGGTCGATTAGCACAGATACGCAGTATTTT. The genes are TRBV27 and TRBJ2-3; TRBD2 might be the D (6 bases). CDR3 size: 18 residues. Per germline, CDR1 MNHEY and CDR2 SMNVEV (reference sequence). The ends were cut back, 5 bases at V and 0 bases at J, with 21 bases in the middle.

The rearrangement joins TRBV2 to TRBJ2-5; tentatively, D is TRBD2 (5 bases). Trimming took off 5 bases at V and 13 bases at J, with 14 bases between the two ends. The CDR3 totals 11 residues. Germline-derived CDR1 and CDR2 are SNHLY and FYNNEI. For the CDR3, the DNA is TGTGCCAGCAGTACCGGGATTCTTCCGTACTTC. Translated: CASSTGILPYF. Full variable domain (rest looked up from reference TRBV2 and TRBJ2-5): EPEVTQTPSHQVTQMGQEVILRCVPISNHLYFYWYRQILGQKVEFLVSFYNNEISEKSEIFDDQFSVERPDGSNFTLKIRSTKLEDSAMYFCASSTGILPYFGPGTRLLVL.

V gene TRBV5-1 combines with J gene TRBJ2-2; 10 positions agree with TRBD2. Germline values: CDR1 SGHRS, CDR2 YFSETQ. The CDR3 spans 18 residues. V was pared by 2 bases and J by 7 bases, with 14 bases of the junction left unmatched. The CDR3 loop reads CASSFRRLAGALSGELFF. For the CDR3, the DNA is TGCGCCAGCAGCTTCCGCCGGCTAGCGGGGGCCCTCAGCGGGGAGCTGTTTTTT.

This chain uses TRBV9 with TRBJ2-1; TRBD1 matches 8 bases. This CDR3 has 14 amino acids. The ends lost 7 bases at V and 8 bases at J; junction bases unmatched: 11. The V gene's germline CDR1 is SGDLS and CDR2 YYNGEE. The CDR3 DNA reads as TGTGCCAGCTGCCGCGGACAGGGTGGTGATGAGCAGTTCTTC. Translated, it gives CASCRGQGGDEQFF.